The rows below give T cell receptor beta chains drawn from one sample of a study of cytomegalovirus exposure and HLA in healthy donors. The method was immunoSEQ multiplex PCR; TCRdb's version includes in-frame clones alone and lacks a portion of them. The sample records 200,000 to 300,000 clones, approximately 81% being singletons. The sequencing sample was made of PBMCs. Receptors originate from a girl aged 2-10 years in good health and CMV-seronegative. CDR3s include the opening cysteine and the closing phenylalanine or tryptophan. The D gene is left open where the match is weak. A clone size is listed for some rows: how often the clone was seen (once, few, many), or a class if it is expanded.

d_call	v_call	clone_size	j_call	cdr3_aa	cdr3_nt
TRBD2	TRBV18	.	TRBJ2-5	CASSPPGLAGGMETQYF	TGTGCCAGCTCACCCCCGGGACTAGCGGGGGGTATGGAGACCCAGTACTTC
TRBD1	TRBV2	.	TRBJ1-2	CASTQRGQGYGYTF	TGTGCCAGCACCCAAAGGGGACAGGGATATGGCTACACCTTC
TRBD1	TRBV2	.	TRBJ2-7	CASRNRGTDEQYF	TGTGCCAGCAGGAACAGGGGAACCGACGAGCAGTACTTC
TRBD1	TRBV5-6	.	TRBJ2-7	CASGFTGESYEQYF	TGTGCCAGCGGATTTACAGGGGAATCCTACGAGCAGTACTTC
.	TRBV5-4	.	TRBJ1-4	CASSRQSSEKLFF	TGTGCCAGCAGCCGACAGAGTTCGGAAAAACTGTTTTTT
TRBD1	TRBV7-2	.	TRBJ2-5	CASSLAGAGGQETQYF	TGTGCCAGCAGCTTAGCTGGCGCAGGGGGCCAAGAGACCCAGTACTTC
.	TRBV5-1	.	TRBJ2-7	CASSFSSSYEQYF	TGCGCCAGCAGCTTCTCGAGCTCCTACGAGCAGTACTTC
.	TRBV7-3	.	TRBJ2-2	CASSLRQGGTGELFF	TGTGCCAGCAGCTTAAGGCAGGGAGGTACCGGGGAGCTGTTTTTT
.	TRBV11-2	.	TRBJ1-5	CASSLDSGQPQHF	TGTGCCAGCAGCTTAGATTCCGGTCAGCCCCAGCATTTT
TRBD1	TRBV2	.	TRBJ2-5	CASRGDQGAPVTQYF	TGTGCCAGCAGGGGGGACCAGGGGGCGCCGGTGACCCAGTACTTC
.	TRBV2	.	TRBJ1-6	CASSEEGKGNSPLHF	TGTGCCAGCAGTGAGGAGGGGAAGGGTAATTCACCCCTCCACTTT
.	TRBV9	.	TRBJ1-1	CASSVGGETPEAFF	TGTGCCAGCAGCGTAGGGGGGGAAACCCCTGAAGCTTTCTTT
TRBD2	TRBV4-1	few	TRBJ2-1	CASSLNSGGADNEQFF	TGCGCCAGCAGCCTCAATAGCGGGGGGGCGGACAATGAGCAGTTCTTC
.	TRBV7-6	once	TRBJ1-5	CASSLLNGGNQPQHF	TGTGCCAGCAGCTTATTAAATGGAGGCAATCAGCCCCAGCATTTT
TRBD2	TRBV29-1	.	TRBJ2-7	CSVDGLAGGPLYEQYF	TGCAGCGTTGACGGTCTAGCGGGGGGCCCACTCTACGAGCAGTACTTC
.	TRBV15	.	TRBJ2-7	CATSRAQGGSYEQYF	TGTGCCACCAGCAGAGCTCAGGGAGGCTCCTACGAGCAGTACTTC
.	TRBV7-9	.	TRBJ1-5	CASSPEIGLSNQPQHF	TGTGCCAGCAGCCCGGAGATTGGTCTTAGCAATCAGCCCCAGCATTTT
.	TRBV10-3	.	TRBJ2-7	CAISRAANEQYF	TGTGCCATCAGTCGAGCGGCAAACGAGCAGTACTTC
TRBD1	TRBV29-1	.	TRBJ2-7	CSVEGFWEGQGYEQYF	TGCAGCGTTGAAGGATTTTGGGAGGGACAGGGATACGAGCAGTACTTC
.	TRBV6-1	once	TRBJ2-2	CASSEVRTLDTGELFF	TGTGCCAGCAGTGAAGTGCGGACTCTCGACACCGGGGAGCTGTTTTTT
TRBD1	TRBV6-1	.	TRBJ2-7	CASSDAGTASYEQYF	TGTGCCAGCAGTGATGCCGGGACAGCCTCCTACGAGCAGTACTTC
.	TRBV29-1	.	TRBJ1-1	CSVGWGQAATEAFF	TGCAGCGTTGGGTGGGGGCAGGCGGCCACTGAAGCTTTCTTT
.	TRBV7-9	.	TRBJ1-5	CASSLGKNQPQHF	TGTGCCAGCAGCTTAGGTAAAAATCAGCCCCAGCATTTT
.	TRBV14	.	TRBJ2-6	CASSQGEGRAGASSGANVLTF	TGTGCCAGCAGCCAAGGAGAAGGACGCGCAGGGGCTAGCTCTGGGGCCAACGTCCTGACTTTC
.	TRBV27	.	TRBJ1-1	CASSLFKKGAEAFF	TGTGCCAGCAGTTTATTTAAAAAGGGGGCTGAAGCTTTCTTT
.	TRBV2	.	TRBJ2-7	CARAGQFGVEQYF	TGTGCCCGCGCAGGGCAGTTTGGGGTCGAGCAGTACTTC
TRBD1	TRBV4-2	.	TRBJ1-1	CASSQADETGFVVFF	TGTGCCAGCAGCCAAGCGGATGAGACAGGGTTCGTTGTTTTCTTT
TRBD1	TRBV5-1	few	TRBJ1-1	CASSRDRNTEAFF	TGCGCCAGCAGTCGGGACAGGAACACTGAAGCTTTCTTT
.	TRBV5-5	.	TRBJ2-7	CASSLRQIVSYEQYF	TGTGCCAGCAGCTTGCGCCAGATCGTCTCCTACGAGCAGTACTTC
.	TRBV2	.	TRBJ2-7	CASSPTGYHEQYF	TGTGCCAGCAGCCCCACAGGGTACCACGAGCAGTACTTC
TRBD2	TRBV10-3	once	TRBJ2-3	CAISRTSEGTDTQYF	TGTGCCATCAGTAGGACTAGCGAGGGCACAGATACGCAGTATTTT
TRBD1	TRBV4-1	.	TRBJ2-5	CASSKDRTGAGEQYF	TGCGCCAGCAGCAAGGACAGGACAGGGGCGGGGGAGCAGTACTTC
TRBD2	TRBV5-1	.	TRBJ2-1	CASSSYTSGSEQFF	TGCGCCAGCAGCTCGTATACTAGCGGTTCTGAGCAGTTCTTC
TRBD2	TRBV10-3	once	TRBJ2-7	CAISRTSGRGEQYF	TGTGCCATCAGTAGGACTAGCGGGAGGGGCGAGCAGTACTTC
.	TRBV7-9	.	TRBJ2-7	CASSLELVYEQYF	TGTGCCAGCAGCTTAGAGCTAGTTTACGAGCAGTACTTC
.	TRBV19	.	TRBJ1-2	CASKVGANYGYTF	TGTGCCAGTAAGGTGGGCGCTAACTATGGCTACACCTTC
TRBD2	TRBV2	.	TRBJ2-5	CASSERSGGTLPETQYF	TGTGCCAGCAGTGAAAGGAGCGGGGGTACCCTCCCAGAGACCCAGTACTTC
.	TRBV19	.	TRBJ1-1	CASKIGERGTEAFF	TGTGCCAGTAAAATCGGGGAACGGGGCACTGAAGCTTTCTTT
TRBD1	TRBV27	.	TRBJ1-2	CASRLDRDAYGYTF	TGTGCCAGCAGGCTGGACAGGGACGCGTATGGCTACACCTTC
.	TRBV11-2	.	TRBJ2-7	CASSLGLSPYEQYF	TGTGCCAGCAGTTTGGGACTGAGCCCCTACGAGCAGTACTTC
TRBD1	TRBV27	.	TRBJ1-5	CASSLVGQGGNQPQHF	TGTGCCAGCAGTTTAGTCGGGCAGGGGGGCAATCAGCCCCAGCATTTT
.	TRBV5-6	few	TRBJ1-1	CASSLVGGFTEAFF	TGTGCCAGCAGCTTGGTTGGGGGCTTCACTGAAGCTTTCTTT
TRBD2	TRBV7-8	.	TRBJ2-7	CASSLHRTSGYEQYF	TGTGCCAGCAGCTTACATAGGACTAGCGGTTACGAGCAGTACTTC
TRBD1	TRBV11-2	.	TRBJ2-5	CASSFGQASLATQYF	TGTGCCAGCAGCTTTGGACAGGCGTCCCTAGCGACCCAGTACTTC
TRBD1	TRBV7-6	.	TRBJ1-1	CASSLARTGSEAFF	TGTGCCAGCAGCTTAGCGAGGACAGGGTCTGAAGCTTTCTTT